The subject of this entry is one TCR beta chain. Its antigen is not identified. This sample stems from a study of T cell responses to AZD1222 COVID-19 vaccine. Study observations and caveats: Only after the peak T cell response were repertoires sampled. In the spike-specific TCR repertoire, nearly half reportedly target unmutated variant regions. When two AZD1222 doses had been given, Spike-specific TCR breadth and depth rose. White British ancestry dominated among donors, who included more females, and clonal diversity was possibly underestimated.

Clones were read by immunoSEQ multiplex PCR, and TCRdb kept only the in-frame ones, dropping some. The sample shows 180,000 or so clones, approximately 92% of them seen only once. Sequences were derived from peripheral blood, sampled 28 days after the second dose of the MenACWY control vaccine. The receptor comes from an adult who received the MenACWY meningococcal vaccine as a control.

Here the CDR3 reads CASRETNEQYF. DNA for the CDR3: TGTGCCAGCAGGGAAACCAACGAGCAGTACTTC. V is TRBV2 and J is TRBJ2-7; D unresolved. CDR3 length: 11 residues. Germline V gene data show CDR1 as SNHLY and CDR2 as FYNNEI. V gave up 6 bases and J gave up 5 bases, with 8 bases separating them.